This T cell receptor beta chain appears in the sequencing data of a study of blood T cell repertoires in COVID-19. Study information: The United States, Italy and Spain supplied acute and convalescent COVID-19 samples. From T cells, B-cell-depleted T cells, or PBMCs came the material, which was cDNA or gDNA.

As handled by the study authors: Nucleated cell counts were estimated from reference gene primer amplification. The protocol was immunoSEQ multiplex PCR, while the TCRdb copy is restricted to in-frame clones and leaves out a portion. D and trimming come from the DNA, and the V and J calls and clone size come from that table. This sample has about 70,000 clones, with more than 70% found just once. This clone was seen just once. The sample has other DNA sequences that encode this CDR3 too. Per germline, CDR1 GTSNPN and CDR2 SVGIG (reference sequence). The CDR3 spans 13 residues. Between the trimmed V and J ends, which lost 0 bases and 1 base, there was a span of 6 bases.

The gene calls are TRBV30 and TRBJ2-5; the D is unclear. This sequence was found in a woman in her sixties or seventies with acute or convalescent COVID-19. The sample was peripheral blood. The CDR3 sequence is CAWSVNFQETQYF. The DNA of the CDR3 is TGTGCCTGGAGTGTTAACTTCCAAGAGACCCAGTACTTC.